Listed here are 10 T cell receptor beta chains from one sample, sequenced in a study of T-cell reconstitution after alpha-beta-depleted transplantation in children. Unique molecular identifiers were used in preparing the TCRbeta library. From the PCR reads, TCRdb called clonotypes with MiXCR, one entry per CDR3 protein. The sample records 900,000 or so distinct CDR3 sequences, approximately 15% being singletons. This material consisted of PBMCs, mostly from graft donor cells, taken 360 days after TCRalphabeta/CD19-depleted stem cell transplant. All receptors come from a male patient younger than 18 who had a stem cell transplant for acute lymphoblastic leukemia, so the T cells may come from the graft donor.

The chain links TRBV15 to TRBJ2-7, with 7 bases fitting TRBD2. V shed 5 bases, J shed 1 base, and the junction held 2 bases outside the gene matches. The CDR3 has 13 residues. Germline V lookup: CDR1 LNHNV, CDR2 YYDKDF (reference sequence). In nucleotides, the CDR3 is TGTGCCACCAGCGTAGCGGGTTCCTACGAGCAGTACTTC. Translating gives CATSVAGSYEQYF. The full variable domain, its missing parts supplied by reference TRBV15 and TRBJ2-7, is DAMVIQNPRYQVTQFGKPVTLSCSQTLNHNVMYWYQQKSSQAPKLLFHYYDKDFNNEADTPDNFQSRRPNTSFCFLDIRSPGLGDTAMYLCATSVAGSYEQYFGPGTRLTVT.

V usage is TRBV6-4 and J usage is TRBJ2-7; possibly TRBD1 for D (7 bases). Germline V gene data show CDR1 as MRHNA and CDR2 as SNTAGT. Deletions cut 0 bases from V and 4 bases from J, with 10 bases between. This CDR3 spans 14 amino acids. CDR3 residues: CASSDSQGGYEQYF. CDR3 nucleotides: TGTGCCAGCAGTGACTCCCAGGGGGGATACGAGCAGTACTTC.

This clonotype was seen only a few times. The V gene is TRBV3-1, the J gene TRBJ2-3; 10 nucleotides match TRBD2. Germline V gene lookup returns CDR1 LGHDT and CDR2 YNNKEL (reference sequence). There are 16 residues in the CDR3. The junction had 8 bases not matched to a gene; V was cut back by 4 bases and J by 4 bases. CDR3 DNA sequence: TGTGCCAGCAGCCGCACACTAGCGGGATCGGCAGATACGCAGTATTTT. Amino acid sequence: CASSRTLAGSADTQYF.

This clonotype was counted between two and nine times. The chain recombines TRBV5-1 with TRBJ1-1; D unresolved. This CDR3 spans 15 amino acids. Trimming removed 2 bases at V and 0 bases at J, with 11 bases between. Per germline, CDR1 SGHRS and CDR2 YFSETQ. The CDR3 here is CASSFNSGLNTEAFF. The CDR3 DNA is TGCGCCAGCAGCTTCAACAGTGGTCTGAACACTGAAGCTTTCTTT.

This clonotype came up many times. V is TRBV5-6 and J is TRBJ2-7; D may be TRBD2 (6 bases). The CDR3 loop spans 14 amino acids. The V gene lost 4 bases and the J gene lost 4 bases, with 15 bases spanning the gap. Germline V gene data show CDR1 as SGHDT and CDR2 as YYEEEE. The CDR3 region has the DNA TGTGCCAGCAGCCTTGTGGGAGGAGTGTACGAGCAGTACTTC. Its translation: CASSLVGGVYEQYF.

Many counts were recorded for this clonotype. This rearrangement joins TRBV18 to TRBJ2-1; 11 nucleotides match TRBD2. Per germline, CDR1 KGHSH and CDR2 LQKENI. The CDR3 totals 16 residues. Trimming at V came to 8 bases and at J to 1 base, leaving 7 bases not matched to a gene. CDR3 in DNA: TGTGCCAGCAGCCCCCGGACTAGCGGGTCCTACAATGAGCAGTTCTTC. The encoded protein is CASSPRTSGSYNEQFF.

There are a few counts of this clonotype. The chain recombines TRBV5-1 with TRBJ2-7; TRBD1 aligns across 7 bases. The length of the CDR3 is 16 residues. Trimming took 1 base from V and 8 from J; bases not matched to a gene: 15. CDR1 and CDR2 from the germline V gene are SGHRS and YFSETQ. The CDR3 here is CASSLRVLGDRVKQYF. The CDR3 DNA reads TGCGCCAGCAGCTTGCGGGTGCTAGGTGACAGGGTCAAGCAGTACTTC.

The chain is built from TRBV5-1 and TRBJ2-5, with D uncertain. Germline V CDR1 and CDR2: SGHRS, YFSETQ. This CDR3 has 15 residues. V gave up 0 bases and J gave up 1 base, with 10 bases separating them. CDR3 residues: CASSLVSQLQETQYF. The CDR3 bases are TGCGCCAGCAGCTTGGTCAGTCAACTCCAAGAGACCCAGTACTTC.

In its sample, this clonotype was seen a few times. The V gene is TRBV7-9, the J gene TRBJ2-7, with D unclear. With 1 base removed from V and 6 bases from J, the gap between germline ends came to 10 bases. The germline V gene encodes CDR1 SEHNR and CDR2 FQNEAQ (reference sequence). The CDR3 contains 13 residues. This CDR3 is CASSLVCWTEQYF. As DNA, the CDR3 is TGTGCCAGCAGCTTAGTATGCTGGACCGAGCAGTACTTC. Based on the CDR3 plus reference TRBV7-9 and TRBJ2-7, the full variable domain is DTGVSQNPRHKITKRGQNVTFRCDPISEHNRLYWYRQTLGQGPEFLTYFQNEAQLEKSRLLSDRFSAERPKGSFSTLEIQRTEQGDSAMYLCASSLVCWTEQYFGPGTRLTVT.

V gene TRBV7-3 combines with J gene TRBJ1-1; the D gene is possibly TRBD1 (6 bases). Germline V lookup: CDR1 SGHTA, CDR2 FQGTGA. V shed 0 bases and J shed 5 bases, with 13 bases lying between them. The CDR3 has 15 amino acids. Written as DNA, the CDR3 is TGTGCCAGCAGCTTAACCGGTTTAGGGGGAACTGAAGCTTTCTTT. Encoded protein: CASSLTGLGGTEAFF.